This T cell receptor beta chain was documented in a study of monozygotic twins with inflammatory bowel disease (dated by TCRdb to the late 2010s). With respect to the entire study: The complete study included around 30 monozygotic twin pairs: 19 IBD-discordant Danish pairs and nine German pairs, of which four were IBD-concordant and five were IBD-discordant. The search for disease-associated traits relied mainly on comparing IBD patients with their genetically identical healthy co-twins within discordant pairs. Each individual had, on average, about 151 000 unique TCRalpha sequences and 181 000 unique TCRbeta sequences available for analysis.

A note on this clonotype: Its antigen is still unknown.

Library construction relied on 5' RACE. Preparation of each TCR library used about 3,200 ng of total RNA. cDNA was synthesized with SMARTScribe reverse transcriptase in eight separate reactions per sample. Unique molecular identifiers containing a 6-nucleotide sample barcode were introduced through template switching during cDNA synthesis. TCRalpha and TCRbeta cDNA was amplified in two nested PCRs of 16 and 9 cycles, and bead purification was carried out after each PCR. Before amplification, the cDNA was treated with uracil DNA-glycosylase and purified using the QIAquick PCR purification kit. The second PCR added Illumina TruSeq-compatible adapters along with sample-specific barcodes. TapeStation and Qubit were used to check library quality and concentration, and around 5.3 ng of each library was pooled. The pooled libraries were sequenced with 2 x 100 bp reads and custom sequencing primers on an Illumina HiSeq2500 single-index Rapid Run. In the authors' own workflow: PCR and sequencing errors were corrected by UMI-based consensus assembly using MiGEC version 1.2.6. MiXCR version 2.1.1 handled V(D)J alignment, clonotype assembly and CDR3 extraction. Gene usage, clonotype sharing and MAIT/NKT TCR abundance were normalised by analysing the top 1000, 10 000 and 20 000 clonotypes per sample. Diversity was computed as the inverse Simpson index with the vegan R package after downsampling to 27 000 UMIs. Statistical testing used paired Mann-Whitney U tests on the discordant twin pairs and applied Benjamini-Hochberg correction for multiple testing. TCRdb reprocessed the reads and provides one entry for every CDR3 protein sequence; no DNA is given. For this entry, the V and J calls and clone size follow TCRdb and not the study's own pipeline. This sample's records show approximately 400,000 distinct CDR3 sequences. Of the sample, less than 2.5% is held by the ten largest clones.

The germline V gene yields MNHNS for CDR1 and SASEGT for CDR2. CDR3 length: 15 amino acids, cysteine to phenylalanine. No DNA was logged. On the study overall, not on this receptor specifically: Background noise and inter-individual variability may have been introduced into the repertoires by the differing immunosuppressive treatments among patients. Concordant and discordant twins showed no difference in repertoire similarity, possibly because of limited statistical power. IBD patients shared fewer clonotypes with other individuals than healthy twins did, most markedly in patients showing signs of disease activity. TCRbeta repertoire diversity, by inverse Simpson index, was decreased in IBD patients compared with their healthy co-twins. The results gave no support for a single strong signal or clonotype linked to IBD. The analysis was unable to tell different T cell subtypes apart.

From each donor, a roughly 2.5 ml peripheral blood sample was drawn into PAXgene tubes and stored at -80 degrees C. Total RNA was isolated from whole blood with the PAXgene blood miRNA kit on an automated QIAcube, without T cell sorting. Deep TCRalpha and TCRbeta repertoire profiling with unique molecular barcoding was performed on peripheral blood of monozygotic twin pairs concordant or discordant for inflammatory bowel disease. Smoking habits were recorded for all twin pairs, with individuals classified as current, former or never smokers. This sequence was found in a human donor with ulcerative colitis or Crohn's disease, or a healthy co-twin of an affected twin (not recorded which). The sequenced sample consisted of blood. The rearrangement joined TRBV6-1 to TRBJ1-2; no DNA is available, so the TRBD1 call from TCRdb remains unchecked. The CDR3 region has the sequence CASSELPSQGHGYTF.